Shown below are 18 T cell receptor beta chains from a single sample sequenced in a study of Ad26.COV2.S vaccination and SARS-CoV-2 variants. Treatment described: roughly 20 received Ad26.COV2.S at low or high dose, single or two shots; about 5 received placebo; per-sample allocation not given. The samples were gathered on day 63 after the first injection of vaccine or placebo. The repertoire was sequenced with immunoSEQ multiplex PCR; TCRdb's copy has only in-frame clones and lacks some. The sample lists roughly 320,000 clones, around 84% occurring once. Sequenced here: peripheral blood, sampled in a trial of Ad26.COV2.S vaccine versus placebo. The receptors here all came from a person between 18 and 60 years old who received the Ad26.COV2.S COVID-19 vaccine or a placebo.

The V call is TRBV6-6, the J call TRBJ2-7; no clear D gene. The V end was cut by 0 bases, the J end by 1 base, with 10 bases between. Germline lookup yields CDR1 MNHNY and CDR2 SVGAGI (reference sequence). The length of the CDR3 is 15 residues. The CDR3 DNA reads as TGTGCCAGCAGTTACTCGAGAGTCTCTTCCTACGAGCAGTACTTC. Translated, it gives CASSYSRVSSYEQYF.

The V gene is TRBV30, the J gene TRBJ1-4; D is undetermined. CDR3 length: 15 amino acids. V lost 3 bases, J lost 8 bases, and 19 bases lay in between. Germline V lookup: CDR1 GTSNPN, CDR2 SVGIG (reference sequence). CDR3: CAWSRPAGGIEKLFF. The CDR3 DNA follows: TGTGCCTGGAGCCGACCGGCGGGAGGCATAGAAAAACTGTTTTTT.

This clone was counted a few times. This chain links TRBV6-2 or TRBV6-3 with TRBJ2-2, with D possibly matching TRBD1 (5 bases). Trimming took off 6 bases at V and 6 bases at J, with 8 bases between the two ends. CDR1 and CDR2 from the germline V gene are MNHEY and SVGEGT. The CDR3 has 12 amino acids. The CDR3 region is CASSRTSGELFF. The CDR3, as DNA: TGTGCCAGCAGCCGGACATCCGGGGAGCTGTTTTTT.

This rearrangement joins TRBV3-1 (or the pseudogene TRBV3-2) to TRBJ1-1; 12 bases are shared with TRBD1. V shed 3 bases, J shed 5 bases, and the junction held 13 bases outside the gene matches. The germline CDR1 and CDR2 sequences are LGHDT and YNNKEL (reference sequence). The CDR3 has 18 residues. The CDR3 protein is CASSQAGTGGGRGTEAFF. The CDR3 bases are TGTGCCAGCAGCCAGGCCGGGACAGGGGGCGGTCGAGGGACTGAAGCTTTCTTT.

The chain recombines TRBV10-1 with TRBJ1-6; a weak D match, TRBD1 (5 bases). Germline values: CDR1 WNHNN, CDR2 SYGVQD (reference sequence). The germline V and J ends were trimmed by 3 bases and 9 bases, with 6 bases remaining between them. CDR3 size: 12 residues. Here the CDR3 DNA reads TGCGCCAGCAGTGATGGGGGTTCACCCCTCCACTTT. Translation gives CASSDGGSPLHF.

Only one count was recorded for this clone. V is TRBV30 and J is TRBJ2-7, with 13 positions matching TRBD2. CDR1 GTSNPN and CDR2 SVGIG come from the germline V gene (reference sequence). The CDR3 extends over 15 amino acids. The V gene end was trimmed by 3 bases and the J gene end by 0 bases; junction bases not matched to a gene: 2. Written as DNA, the CDR3 is TGTGCCTGGAGGGGACTAGCGGGGAGCTCCTACGAGCAGTACTTC. This translates into CAWRGLAGSSYEQYF.

This rearrangement joins TRBV15 to TRBJ2-2; 7 bases are shared with TRBD1. Germline values: CDR1 LNHNV, CDR2 YYDKDF (reference sequence). Germline trimming cut 2 bases from V and 6 bases from J; bases unmatched to any gene: 3. This CDR3 is 14 amino acids long. For the CDR3, the DNA is TGTGCCACCAGCAGACCCGACAGGGCCGGGGAGCTGTTTTTT. Protein product: CATSRPDRAGELFF. Full variable domain (remainder filled in from reference TRBV15 and TRBJ2-2): DAMVIQNPRYQVTQFGKPVTLSCSQTLNHNVMYWYQQKSSQAPKLLFHYYDKDFNNEADTPDNFQSRRPNTSFCFLDIRSPGLGDTAMYLCATSRPDRAGELFFGEGSRLTVL.

This clone appeared once. The chain is built from TRBV5-6 and TRBJ2-1, with 9 bases matching TRBD1. The CDR3 runs to 18 residues. V shed 1 base and J 4 bases; nucleotides not matched to a gene: 12. Germline CDR1 and CDR2: SGHDT and YYEEEE. This CDR3 is CASSLPPSGTGFYNEQFF. For the CDR3, the DNA is TGTGCCAGCAGCTTGCCCCCATCCGGGACAGGGTTTTACAATGAGCAGTTCTTC. The variable domain in full, with the rest retrieved from reference TRBV5-6 and TRBJ2-1, is DAGVTQSPTHLIKTRGQQVTLRCSPKSGHDTVSWYQQALGQGPQFIFQYYEEEERQRGNFPDRFSGHQFPNYSSELNVNALLLGDSALYLCASSLPPSGTGFYNEQFFGPGTRLTVL.

The chain combines TRBV27 with TRBJ1-5, with D unresolved. The length of the CDR3 is 14 residues. Germline values: CDR1 MNHEY, CDR2 SMNVEV (reference sequence). Between the trimmed V and J ends, which lost 3 bases and 2 bases, there was a span of 8 bases. The CDR3 sequence: CASSFWGRNQPQHF. CDR3 DNA: TGTGCCAGCAGTTTCTGGGGTCGCAATCAGCCCCAGCATTTT.

This clone has a handful of counts. The chain joins TRBV29-1 to TRBJ1-2; 8 positions match TRBD1. J gave up 2 bases and V 4 bases, and 18 bases lay outside the gene matches. The CDR3 is made up of 18 amino acids. Germline V lookup: CDR1 SQVTM, CDR2 ANQGSEA. The CDR3 spells CSVVKQDRVLVGNYGYTF. The CDR3 DNA is TGCAGCGTTGTCAAACAGGACAGGGTGTTGGTGGGGAACTATGGCTACACCTTC.

This chain joins TRBV20-1 and TRBJ1-1, with D unresolved. The CDR3 runs 15 residues. V lost 3 bases to trimming and J lost 0 bases, with 14 bases between them. Germline CDR1 reads DFQATT; CDR2 reads SNEGSKA (reference sequence). This CDR3 is CSASNSAGLNTEAFF. DNA of the CDR3: TGCAGTGCTAGTAATTCAGCAGGTTTGAACACTGAAGCTTTCTTT.

J is TRBJ1-6 and V is TRBV19; 9 bases match TRBD1. Trimming took 5 bases from V and 7 from J; bases not matched to a gene: 6. The length of the CDR3 is 15 residues. CDR1 is LNHDA, CDR2 SQIVND, per germline (reference sequence). The CDR3 spells CASSVGTGKNSPLHF. The CDR3 DNA reads TGTGCCAGTAGTGTCGGGACAGGGAAAAATTCACCCCTCCACTTT.

CDR3 loop: CASSRGNTIYF. Written as DNA, the CDR3 is TGTGCCAGCAGCCGTGGAAACACCATATATTTT. The genes are TRBV7-2 and TRBJ1-3; D unclear. V lost 5 bases to trimming and J lost 3 bases, with 2 bases between them. Germline V gives CDR1 SGHTA, CDR2 FQGNSA. This CDR3 contains 11 residues.

The chain has TRBV7-8 and TRBJ2-5; D remains unclear. The ends were cut back, 1 base at V and 0 bases at J, with 9 bases in the middle. CDR1 is SGHVS and CDR2 is FQNEAQ in the germline V gene. The CDR3 has 15 amino acids. In DNA form, the CDR3 reads TGTGCCAGCAGCTTAGTTGTGGGGTACCAAGAGACCCAGTACTTC. It specifies CASSLVVGYQETQYF.

The rearrangement links TRBV18 to TRBJ2-1; D is unclear. V was shortened by 4 bases and J by 3 bases, with 10 bases between the two germline ends. The germline CDR1 and CDR2 sequences are KGHSH and LQKENI. The CDR3 sequence is 14 residues long. CDR3 residues: CASSLKSGYNEQFF. CDR3 sequence (DNA): TGTGCCAGCTCACTTAAATCAGGCTACAATGAGCAGTTCTTC.

The chain carries TRBV7-2 and TRBJ1-4; 7 bases line up with TRBD1. Germline lookup yields CDR1 SGHTA and CDR2 FQGNSA. The CDR3 spans 12 residues. V was pared by 5 bases and J by 13 bases, with 7 bases of the junction left unmatched. The CDR3 bases are TGTGCCAGCAGCCCACCGGGACAGCCACTGTTTTTT. Translation: CASSPPGQPLFF.

The rearrangement links TRBV7-2 to TRBJ2-2; D is uncertain. V was trimmed by 5 bases and J by 4 bases, leaving 11 bases between them. The CDR3 has 14 residues. Germline CDR1 reads SGHTA; CDR2 reads FQGNSA. The CDR3 DNA reads TGTGCCAGCAGCCCCGACTCTTTCACCGGGGAGCTGTTTTTT. Encoded protein: CASSPDSFTGELFF.

The chain employs TRBV20-1 and TRBJ2-5, with unresolved D. The germline CDR1 and CDR2 sequences are DFQATT and SNEGSKA (reference sequence). V dropped 7 bases and J dropped 5 bases, with 8 bases sitting between them. CDR3 length: 10 residues. CDR3 protein: CSVLMETQYF. The DNA for the CDR3 is TGCAGTGTCCTAATGGAGACCCAGTACTTC.